This entry is about one T cell receptor (beta chain). Antigen unknown. An Oncomine TCR Beta short-read assay was used to sequence the DNA from cultured CD4+ T cells. Genomic DNA was isolated from cultured CD4+ T cells. MiXCR was run by TCRdb on the PCR reads, yielding one entry per CDR3 protein. This table holds about 9,800 distinct CDR3 sequences, about 36% found once. These data originate in a study of vaccination and CD4 T cells after COVID-19. Points from the study as a whole: Relatively few convalescent patients were studied; early post-infection timepoints were not included.

The treatment denotes: approximately nine-day PBMC culture with coronavirus spike peptide pools or control peptides (ViraFEST assay). Pre-COVID-19 pandemic sampling (2011-2018) yielded the unexposed donor's CD4+ T cells. ViraFEST used peptide pools to expand antigen-specific T cells, then sequenced TCRs. The sequenced sample was CD4+ T cells from blood, cultured in vitro. This clonotype was obtained from a human donor in good health.

CDR3 nucleotide sequence: TGTGCCAGCAGTGAAAGGGGGCCTTCCTACGAGCAGTACTTC. It encodes CASSERGPSYEQYF. The chain recombines TRBV6-1 with TRBJ2-7; 7 bases map to TRBD1. Germline V gene lookup returns CDR1 MNHNS and CDR2 SASEGT. V trimming: 2 bases; J trimming: 1 base; junction bases outside the gene matches: 2. This CDR3 is built from 14 residues.